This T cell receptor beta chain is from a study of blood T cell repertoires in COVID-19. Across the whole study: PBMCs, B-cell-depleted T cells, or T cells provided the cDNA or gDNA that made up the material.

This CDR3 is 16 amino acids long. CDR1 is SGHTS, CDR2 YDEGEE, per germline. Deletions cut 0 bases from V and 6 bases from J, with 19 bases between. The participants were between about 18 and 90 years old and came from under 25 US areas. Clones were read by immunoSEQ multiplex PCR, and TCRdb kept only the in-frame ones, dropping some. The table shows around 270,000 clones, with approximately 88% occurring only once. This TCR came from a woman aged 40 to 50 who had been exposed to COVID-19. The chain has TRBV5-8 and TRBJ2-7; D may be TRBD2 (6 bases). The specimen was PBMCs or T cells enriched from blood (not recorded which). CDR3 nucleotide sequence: TGTGCCAGCAGCTTGGTGGCTTCCTCAAGGAGGGTCGAGCAGTACTTC. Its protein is CASSLVASSRRVEQYF.